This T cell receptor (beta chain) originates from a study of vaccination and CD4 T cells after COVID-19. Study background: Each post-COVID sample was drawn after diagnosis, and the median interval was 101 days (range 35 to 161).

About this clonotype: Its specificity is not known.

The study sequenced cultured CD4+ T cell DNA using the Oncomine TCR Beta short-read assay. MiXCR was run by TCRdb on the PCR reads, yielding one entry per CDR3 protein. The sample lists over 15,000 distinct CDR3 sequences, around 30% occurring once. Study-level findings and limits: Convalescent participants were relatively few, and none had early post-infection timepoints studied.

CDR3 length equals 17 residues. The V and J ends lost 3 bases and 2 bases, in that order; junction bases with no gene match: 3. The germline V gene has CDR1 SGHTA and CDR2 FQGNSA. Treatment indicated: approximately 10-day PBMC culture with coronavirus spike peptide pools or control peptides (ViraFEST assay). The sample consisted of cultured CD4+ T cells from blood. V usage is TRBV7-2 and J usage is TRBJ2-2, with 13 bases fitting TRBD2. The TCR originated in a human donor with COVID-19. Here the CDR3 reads CASSFTSGGANTGELFF. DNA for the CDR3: TGTGCCAGCAGCTTCACTAGCGGGGGGGCCAACACCGGGGAGCTGTTTTTT.